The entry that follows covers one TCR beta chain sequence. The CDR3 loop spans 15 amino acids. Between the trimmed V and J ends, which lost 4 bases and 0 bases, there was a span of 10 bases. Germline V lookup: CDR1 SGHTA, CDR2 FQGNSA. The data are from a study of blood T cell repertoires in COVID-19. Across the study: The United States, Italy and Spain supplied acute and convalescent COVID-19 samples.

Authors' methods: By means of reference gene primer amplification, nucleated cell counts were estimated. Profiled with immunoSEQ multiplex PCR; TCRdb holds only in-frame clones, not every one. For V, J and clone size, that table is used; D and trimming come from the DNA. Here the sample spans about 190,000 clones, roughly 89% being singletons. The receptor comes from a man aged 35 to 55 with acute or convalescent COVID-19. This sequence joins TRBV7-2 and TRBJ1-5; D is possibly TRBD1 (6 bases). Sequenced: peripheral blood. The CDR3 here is CASSYDRYSNQPQHF. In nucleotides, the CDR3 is TGTGCCAGCAGCTACGACAGGTATAGCAATCAGCCCCAGCATTTT.